Following are 26 T cell receptor beta chains from one sample sequenced in a study of cytomegalovirus exposure and HLA in healthy donors. Use of 60 Vbeta and 13 Jbeta primers characterized the PCR. The table came from immunoSEQ multiplex PCR; TCRdb's copy has only in-frame clones and leaves some out. This sample has 200,000 or so clones, with 84% found just once. Sequences were obtained from PBMCs. The receptors stem from a boy aged 10-17 years in good health and CMV-seronegative.

This clone turned up a few times. This sequence joins TRBV2 and TRBJ2-2, with 9 positions matching TRBD1. The CDR3 loop spans 12 amino acids. Looked up from germline, CDR1 is SNHLY and CDR2 is FYNNEI. The J segment lost 6 bases and the V segment lost 8 bases, leaving 1 base of the junction unmatched. Here the CDR3 DNA reads TGTGCCAGCTGGACAGGGGCCGGGGAGCTGTTTTTT. Protein product: CASWTGAGELFF.

The gene calls are TRBV5-6 and TRBJ1-5, with D possibly matching TRBD1 (5 bases). This CDR3 is 13 amino acids long. Germline CDR1 is SGHDT and CDR2 is YYEEEE. V was shortened by 4 bases and J by 4 bases, with 9 bases between the two germline ends. The CDR3 DNA reads TGTGCCAGCAGCACCAGACAGAATCAGCCCCAGCATTTT. The encoded protein is CASSTRQNQPQHF.

The table lists this clone with a count of one. The rearrangement links TRBV12-5 to TRBJ2-7; 8 nucleotides agree with TRBD1. After removal of 7 bases from V and 3 bases from J, the junction contained 11 bases not matched to a gene. Germline CDR1 is LGHNT and CDR2 is FRNRAP. The CDR3 has 15 amino acids. CDR3 nucleotide sequence: TGTGCTAGTGACAAAGAGCGAGACAGGGGCTACGAGCAGTACTTC. It encodes CASDKERDRGYEQYF.

The V and J genes are TRBV7-3 and TRBJ2-1; a weak D match, TRBD2 (6 bases). The CDR3 is 14 amino acids. V gave up 0 bases and J gave up 8 bases, with 11 bases separating them. Germline assignment: CDR1 SGHTA and CDR2 FQGTGA. The CDR3 loop is CASSLTGPGDEQFF. The CDR3 DNA reads as TGTGCCAGCAGCTTAACAGGACCGGGGGATGAGCAGTTCTTC.

This chain connects TRBV6-5 to TRBJ2-2; 8 positions agree with TRBD1. In germline, CDR1 is MNHEY, CDR2 SVGAGI. CDR3 length equals 14 residues. The trim removed 6 bases at V and 4 bases at J, leaving 4 bases unmatched. The CDR3 protein is CASRGQASTGELFF. Written as DNA, the CDR3 is TGTGCCAGCAGGGGACAGGCTTCCACCGGGGAGCTGTTTTTT.

The CDR3 sequence: CASSSNLVGELFF. CDR3 coding DNA: TGCGCCAGCAGCTCGAACCTAGTAGGGGAGCTGTTTTTT. V and J are TRBV5-1 and TRBJ2-2; D call uncertain. Germline CDR1 SGHRS, CDR2 YFSETQ. The CDR3 totals 13 residues. The V and J ends lost 3 bases and 8 bases respectively, with 11 bases between them.

This rearrangement joins TRBV10-3 to TRBJ2-1; 13 positions agree with TRBD2. The V gene's germline CDR1 is ENHRY and CDR2 SYGVKD. J lost 9 bases, V lost 5 bases, and 4 bases had no gene match. The length of the CDR3 is 14 residues. The CDR3 DNA follows: TGTGCCATCAGTTTAACTAGCGGGAGGGGTGAGCAGTTCTTC. Its protein is CAISLTSGRGEQFF.

The gene calls are TRBV27 and TRBJ2-3, with TRBD2 as a possible D gene (5 bases). The CDR3 is 14 amino acids. CDR1 is MNHEY and CDR2 is SMNVEV in the germline V gene (reference sequence). Trimming shortened V by 2 bases and J by 2 bases, and 8 bases separated the two germline ends. CDR3 bases: TGTGCCAGCAGTTTACTAGCAGACACAGATACGCAGTATTTT. Amino acid sequence: CASSLLADTDTQYF.

This clone has a single count. The rearrangement joins TRBV6-5 to TRBJ1-4; 7 bases line up with TRBD1. The V segment lost 1 base and the J segment 8 bases; nucleotides outside the gene matches: 7. From germline, CDR1 is MNHEY and CDR2 SVGAGI. The CDR3 length is 15 residues. CDR3: CASSYYPAGGEKLFF. DNA for the CDR3: TGTGCCAGCAGTTACTATCCGGCAGGGGGAGAAAAACTGTTTTTT.

This clone is a singleton in its sample. The CDR3 here is CASSMTGTGGGQPQHF. The CDR3 DNA reads TGTGCCAGTAGTATGACCGGGACAGGGGGCGGGCAGCCCCAGCATTTT. This chain links TRBV19 with TRBJ1-5, with TRBD1 matching over 12 bases. The CDR3 extends over 16 amino acids. In germline, CDR1 is LNHDA, CDR2 SQIVND (reference sequence). Trimming took 3 bases from V and 7 from J; bases not matched to a gene: 7.

V usage is TRBV10-3 and J usage is TRBJ2-2; TRBD1 matches at 9 bases. The V and J ends lost 5 bases and 4 bases, in that order; junction bases with no gene match: 5. The CDR3 is 15 amino acids. Looked up from germline, CDR1 is ENHRY and CDR2 is SYGVKD. Written as DNA, the CDR3 is TGTGCCATCAGTCGACAGGGGGACGTCACCGGGGAGCTGTTTTTT. This codes for CAISRQGDVTGELFF.

V usage is TRBV6-5 and J usage is TRBJ1-2, with 7 positions matching TRBD1. Losses at the gene ends were 0 bases for V and 8 bases for J; bases not matched to a gene: 9. From germline, CDR1 is MNHEY and CDR2 SVGAGI. The CDR3 is made up of 15 amino acids. The CDR3 nucleotides read TGTGCCAGCAGTTACTCGAAACAGGGGATTAGCGGCTACACCTTC. This sequence encodes CASSYSKQGISGYTF.

The genes are TRBV2 and TRBJ2-1, with D maybe TRBD2 (5 bases). CDR1 SNHLY and CDR2 FYNNEI come from the germline V gene. With 1 base removed from V and 3 bases from J, the gap between germline ends came to 10 bases. This CDR3 region has 15 residues. The CDR3 DNA follows: TGTGCCAGCAGTGAAGGAGGGCTAAACTACAATGAGCAGTTCTTC. Translating it yields CASSEGGLNYNEQFF.

There are a few counts of this clone. This rearrangement joins TRBV4-1 to TRBJ1-6; D remains ambiguous. This CDR3 contains 15 residues. The germline CDR1 and CDR2 sequences are MGHRA and YSYEKL. Trimming removed 0 bases at V and 11 bases at J, with 14 bases between. CDR3 sequence reads: CASSQEEGGWTPLHF. The CDR3 coding sequence is TGCGCCAGCAGCCAAGAAGAGGGCGGATGGACACCCCTCCACTTT.

The chain couples TRBV6-5 to TRBJ1-4; 8 positions match TRBD1. This CDR3 spans 14 amino acids. The junction had 4 bases not matched to a gene; V was cut back by 5 bases and J by 5 bases. Per the germline V gene, CDR1 is MNHEY and CDR2 is SVGAGI. CDR3 sequence (DNA): TGTGCCAGCAGTCTAGGGACAGGAAATGAAAAACTGTTTTTT. It encodes CASSLGTGNEKLFF.

The chain couples TRBV7-3 to TRBJ2-5; D unclear. Germline values: CDR1 SGHTA, CDR2 FQGTGA. This CDR3 has 12 amino acids. V was trimmed by 4 bases and J by 5 bases, leaving 8 bases between them. In DNA form, the CDR3 reads TGTGCCAGCAGCTCCTTAGCCGAGACCCAGTACTTC. Its translation is CASSSLAETQYF. Variable domain in full (rest from reference TRBV7-3 and TRBJ2-5): GAGVSQTPSNKVTEKGKYVELRCDPISGHTALYWYRQSLGQGPEFLIYFQGTGAADDSGLPNDRFFAVRPEGSVSTLKIQRTERGDSAVYLCASSSLAETQYFGPGTRLLVL.

This chain connects TRBV7-9 to TRBJ1-1, with TRBD1 matching 8 bases. The CDR3 is made up of 15 amino acids. Germline-derived CDR1 and CDR2 are SEHNR and FQNEAQ (reference sequence). Trimming took 5 bases from V and 1 from J; bases not matched to a gene: 6. The CDR3 region has the DNA TGTGCCAGCAGCCCTAGGACAGGGCCGAACACTGAAGCTTTCTTT. Translated, it gives CASSPRTGPNTEAFF.

This rearrangement joins TRBV7-8 to TRBJ2-3; 8 nucleotides agree with TRBD2. Trimming at V came to 7 bases and at J to 4 bases, leaving 10 bases not matched to a gene. The CDR3 covers 15 residues. The germline gives CDR1 SGHVS, CDR2 FQNEAQ. The DNA for the CDR3 is TGTGCCAGCATTAGCGGGACTAGGACCCCAGATACGCAGTATTTT. Translating gives CASISGTRTPDTQYF. Variable domain in full (rest from reference TRBV7-8 and TRBJ2-3): GAGVSQSPRYKVAKRGQDVALRCDPISGHVSLFWYQQALGQGPEFLTYFQNEAQLDKSGLPSDRFFAERPEGSVSTLKIQRTQQEDSAVYLCASISGTRTPDTQYFGPGTRLTVL.

The CDR3 protein is CASSDLTSGQETQYF. For the CDR3, the DNA is TGCGCCAGCAGTGACCTGACTAGCGGCCAAGAGACCCAGTACTTC. The genes are TRBV10-2 and TRBJ2-5, with TRBD2 matching over 9 bases. Trimming took 3 bases from V and 1 from J; bases not matched to a gene: 3. The CDR3 covers 15 residues. The V gene's germline CDR1 is WSHSY and CDR2 SAAADI.

In its sample, this clone was seen a few times. The chain uses TRBV5-6 and TRBJ1-1; a weak D match, TRBD1 (5 bases). The germline V and J ends were trimmed by 0 bases and 2 bases, with 8 bases remaining between them. The CDR3 has 14 residues. Germline V gene lookup returns CDR1 SGHDT and CDR2 YYEEEE. The CDR3 sequence is CASSLGGGNTEAFF. CDR3 in DNA: TGTGCCAGCAGCTTGGGGGGGGGAAACACTGAAGCTTTCTTT. The full variable domain, in which reference TRBV5-6 and TRBJ1-1 provide the parts outside the CDR3, is DAGVTQSPTHLIKTRGQQVTLRCSPKSGHDTVSWYQQALGQGPQFIFQYYEEEERQRGNFPDRFSGHQFPNYSSELNVNALLLGDSALYLCASSLGGGNTEAFFGQGTRLTVV.

This chain uses TRBV5-1 with TRBJ2-7; D gene unclear. This CDR3 region has 14 residues. Germline lookup yields CDR1 SGHRS and CDR2 YFSETQ. Trimming stripped 6 bases from V and 1 base from J, with 14 bases between. The CDR3 DNA sequence: TGCGCCAGCACTAGGTCAGATAGGTCCTACGAGCAGTACTTC. This codes for CASTRSDRSYEQYF. Full variable domain (outside the CDR3, taken from reference TRBV5-1 and TRBJ2-7): KAGVTQTPRYLIKTRGQQVTLSCSPISGHRSVSWYQQTPGQGLQFLFEYFSETQRNKGNFPGRFSGRQFSNSRSEMNVSTLELGDSALYLCASTRSDRSYEQYFGPGTRLTVT.

The chain combines TRBV27 with TRBJ1-6; maybe TRBD1 (5 bases). The CDR3 totals 15 residues. Germline CDR1 is MNHEY and CDR2 is SMNVEV (reference sequence). Trimming removed 7 bases from V and 3 bases from J, with 13 bases in between. The CDR3 reads CASTPMTDYNSPLHF. The CDR3 DNA is TGTGCCAGCACCCCGATGACAGACTATAATTCACCCCTCCACTTT.

This rearrangement joins TRBV6-5 to TRBJ2-7, with TRBD1 identical over 8 bases. The CDR3 has 16 residues. Trimming took 0 bases from V and 2 from J; bases not matched to a gene: 6. Germline V gene lookup returns CDR1 MNHEY and CDR2 SVGAGI. The CDR3 region is CASSYSRSGGTYEQYF. CDR3 bases: TGTGCCAGCAGTTACTCGAGGTCAGGGGGCACCTACGAGCAGTACTTC.

The chain has TRBV30 and TRBJ1-4, with a weak D call TRBD1 (6 bases). V lost 0 bases, J lost 13 bases, and 18 bases lay in between. This CDR3 is built from 14 residues. Germline CDR1 reads GTSNPN; CDR2 reads SVGIG (reference sequence). CDR3 loop: CAWSVHGGQSRLFF. The CDR3 DNA sequence: TGTGCCTGGAGTGTACACGGGGGGCAGAGTCGACTGTTTTTT.

The chain carries TRBV7-9 and TRBJ2-3, with 7 bases lining up with TRBD2. The J segment lost 2 bases and the V segment lost 4 bases, leaving 6 bases of the junction unmatched. The CDR3 extends over 15 amino acids. Germline values: CDR1 SEHNR, CDR2 FQNEAQ (reference sequence). The CDR3 region is CASSWEGKNTDTQYF. In nucleotides, the CDR3 is TGTGCCAGCAGCTGGGAGGGGAAGAACACAGATACGCAGTATTTT.

This clone occurred a few times. The chain carries TRBV2 and TRBJ1-3; tentatively, D is TRBD1 (6 bases). Germline V gives CDR1 SNHLY, CDR2 FYNNEI. CDR3 length equals 15 residues. Trimming took off 2 bases at V and 3 bases at J, with 11 bases between the two ends. For the CDR3, the DNA is TGTGCCAGCAGTGAAAGTACAGGGAGTGGAAACACCATATATTTT. This translates into CASSESTGSGNTIYF.